This T cell receptor (beta chain) derives from a study of cytomegalovirus exposure and HLA in healthy donors. Study-wide results and caveats: Cytomegalovirus association was assigned to about 150 TCR beta chains. Later findings reportedly placed an Asian-associated ancestry cluster below the approximately 670-donor mean for N-insertions.

A remark on this clone: Its antigen remains unidentified.

In the PCR, 60 Vbeta and 13 Jbeta primers were used. Original processing notes: Later, roughly 80 million unique TCR beta chains were counted in an analysis, and roughly 11 million of them were shared. Sequencing used immunoSEQ multiplex PCR; TCRdb keeps in-frame clones, though not all of them. The V and J calls and clone size are taken from that table; D and trimming were inferred from the DNA. The sample consists of around 200,000 clones, roughly 75% of them appearing once. The germline V gene encodes CDR1 MDHEN and CDR2 SYDVKM. This CDR3 comprises 14 residues. Losses at the gene ends were 3 bases for V and 15 bases for J; bases not matched to a gene: 9.

The sequence was obtained from a man younger than 40 in good health and CMV-seropositive. The chain recombines TRBV28 with TRBJ2-1; TRBD2 agrees at 12 bases. The sequencing sample was made of PBMCs. This CDR3 reads CASSFSTLAGGRFF. CDR3 in DNA: TGTGCCAGCAGTTTTTCGACCCTAGCGGGAGGGCGGTTCTTC.